This is a list of T cell receptor beta chains from one sample in a study of shared clonotypes between healthy human individuals. Some clones are missing from TCRdb's copy, which holds only in-frame ones; the method was immunoSEQ multiplex PCR. The sample contains roughly 1 million clones, approximately 76% of which appear only once. The specimen was memory CD4+ T cells sorted from blood. The source of these receptors is a man aged 18 to 30 in good health. CDR3s leave out the opening cysteine and the closing phenylalanine or tryptophan. D genes are given only for firm matches. Not every row has a clone size; where given, it reads once, few, many or a size class.

12,.,TRBJ2-7,.,TRBV6-6,ASRRDNALYEQY
12,.,TRBJ1-2,.,TRBV9,ASSVGLELHGYT
14,TRBD1,TRBJ1-5,.,TRBV15,ATSSDRGGGRQPQH
13,.,TRBJ1-1,.,TRBV28,ASSFGGQGGTEAF
14,TRBD1,TRBJ1-6,many,TRBV28,ASCTGGWGYNSPLH
12,TRBD1,.,.,TRBV7-9,ASSLDRTSYEQY
12,.,TRBJ1-3,.,TRBV5-1,ASSLDPSGNTIY
13,TRBD2,TRBJ2-7,.,TRBV7-3,ASSAFPTSVGEQY
12,TRBD1,TRBJ2-7,.,TRBV6-6,ASSYGTGMYEQY
13,.,TRBJ2-1,.,TRBV6-1,ASRGWDSDYNEQF
11,.,TRBJ1-1,.,TRBV30,AWSPGLNTEAF
11,TRBD1,TRBJ1-5,.,TRBV28,ASRTGLTQPQH
13,TRBD1,TRBJ1-1,.,TRBV6-1,ATERDREGRSEAF
11,.,TRBJ1-3,.,TRBV18,ASSPGGLDTIY
13,.,TRBJ2-1,.,TRBV11-2,ASSLDTGPYNEQF
13,TRBD2,TRBJ2-5,.,TRBV11-3,ASSSRTSGQETQY
11,.,TRBJ2-7,.,TRBV10-3,AISRGQGTEQY
11,.,TRBJ1-5,.,TRBV5-4,ASSLGENQPQH
14,TRBD1,TRBJ2-3,.,TRBV9,ASSVDIGGSTDTQY
14,TRBD2,TRBJ2-4,.,TRBV5-4,ASSLGGERTKNIQY
14,TRBD1,TRBJ2-7,few,TRBV15,ATSRGVGTGSYEQY
14,.,TRBJ1-5,.,TRBV28,ASSLNQILSNQPQH
11,TRBD1,TRBJ2-7,.,TRBV28,ARPQGDDYEQY
11,TRBD1,TRBJ2-7,.,TRBV5-1,ASSIGTGYEQY